The sequence of this T cell receptor (beta chain) was determined in a study of CD8+ T cells in alopecia areata. Study background: Treated patients were dosed with oral tofacitinib, taking 5 to 10 mg twice daily.

The CDR3 runs 14 residues. The ends were cut back, 0 bases at V and 1 base at J, with 6 bases in the middle. Germline V gene data show CDR1 as SGHAT and CDR2 as FQNNGV. This clone counts as large. Sequencing used cDNA as its template, made by extracting RNA and reverse transcribing it. Profiling relied on immunoSEQ multiplex PCR, and the TCRdb table lists in-frame clones only, not all of them. This table has 150,000 or so clones, about 67% appearing once. Lesional scalp tissue (obtained by punch biopsy) and peripheral blood were collected from alopecia areata patients. The TCR was taken from a human donor with alopecia areata. V gene TRBV11-2 combines with J gene TRBJ1-1; no clear D. The specimen comprised CD8+ T cells sorted from blood, sampled at week 0. The CDR3 here is CASSLDIPNTEAFF. The CDR3 DNA is TGTGCCAGCAGCTTAGATATCCCGAACACTGAAGCTTTCTTT.